This is a list of T cell receptor beta chains from one sample in a study of vaccination effects on CD4 cells after COVID-19. These receptors' targets are unknown. The repertoire was sequenced with immunoSEQ multiplex PCR; TCRdb's copy has only in-frame clones and lacks some. The sample lists tens of thousands of clones, 74% seen once, with around 1.5% in the top ten. Sample: CD4+ T cells from PBMCs cultured with HCoV-229E spike peptides, taken after COVID-19 vaccination. Receptors were obtained from a human donor who received a COVID-19 vaccine. CDR3s include the opening cysteine and the closing phenylalanine or tryptophan. Fields, in order: J gene, V gene, CDR3 protein.

>TRBJ1-1|TRBV29-1
CSVEGQGENTEAFF
>TRBJ1-1|TRBV5-1
CASSATVQLAGTEAFF
>TRBJ1-5|TRBV18
CASSPLEGSNQPQHF
>TRBJ2-1|TRBV12-5
CASGLVRGLSSYNEQFF
>TRBJ1-1|TRBV12-3/TRBV12-4
CASSWGRVKAFF
>TRBJ1-2|TRBV3-1/TRBV3-2
CASSPKRREVGYTF
>TRBJ1-6|TRBV9
CASSKTRASSYNSPLHF
>TRBJ1-1|TRBV6-5
CASTLTLNTEAFF
>TRBJ1-5|TRBV12-5
CASGLGGQHQPQHF
>TRBJ1-5|TRBV3-1/TRBV3-2
CASSPTPGTRSNQPQHF
>TRBJ1-1|TRBV5-1
CASSWSGQGNTEAFF
>TRBJ1-5|TRBV19
CASSIIKMAAAGNQPQHF
>TRBJ2-1|TRBV6-5
CASTPGEDGEQFF
>TRBJ1-4|TRBV7-2
CASSLQGDNEKLFF
>TRBJ2-5|TRBV6-5
CASSLVPAGREETQYF
>TRBJ1-1|TRBV5-5
CASSLAPTDPRAEAFF
>TRBJ1-1|TRBV19
CASSSNRVMNTEAFF
>TRBJ1-1|TRBV27
CASSLLKNRETNTEAFF
>TRBJ1-5|TRBV29-1
CSVKDDSNQPQHF
>TRBJ1-1|TRBV7-8
CASSLGPRGTEAFF
>TRBJ1-2|TRBV6-6
CASSPFLNSGTSEPLGWGYTF
>TRBJ2-1|TRBV5-1
CASSDRGKITIQGQFF
>TRBJ2-2|TRBV7-8
CASKSGQGASFGELFF
>TRBJ2-1|TRBV7-9
CASTRGYNEQFF
>TRBJ1-4|TRBV20-1
CSASKQGALEKLFF
>TRBJ1-5|TRBV7-2
CASSTKTGNSNQPQHF
>TRBJ1-3|TRBV19
CASSPPTGVTGNTIYF
>TRBJ1-3|TRBV5-1
CASSVDRGSSGNTIYF
>TRBJ1-5|TRBV7-2
CASSTTGTDNQPQHF
>TRBJ2-1|TRBV3-1/TRBV3-2
CASSRGLAGGPYNEQFF
>TRBJ1-1|TRBV5-8
CASSLVRRAHTLPNTEAFF
>TRBJ2-5|TRBV19
CASSKDRGFETQYF
>TRBJ1-1|TRBV18
CASSPDQVSEAFF
>TRBJ1-1|TRBV14
CASSQGMNTEAFF
>TRBJ2-2|TRBV7-9
CASSLSGAVTGELFF
>TRBJ2-4|TRBV28
CASRQQGSIQYF
>TRBJ1-2|TRBV7-8
CASSPRAESYGYTF
>TRBJ1-4|TRBV6-5
CASSLTGINEKLFF
>TRBJ1-2|TRBV6-5
CASSYSLSGGGGSYTF
>TRBJ1-5|TRBV27
CASSSPGQGNQPQHF
>TRBJ1-1|TRBV7-3
CASSPGSPNTEAFF
>TRBJ2-5|TRBV18
CASSPTLARAETQYF
>TRBJ2-3|TRBV11-2
CASSSRQYTDTQYF
>TRBJ2-2|TRBV7-3
CASSPLRRGDTGELFF
>TRBJ1-2|TRBV18
CASSPTGRTTDGYTF
>TRBJ1-5|TRBV19
CASSILAGEYQPQHF
>TRBJ1-2|TRBV14
CASSPNRTPGGYTF
>TRBJ2-5|TRBV5-8
CASPRGLGLAGGVQETQYF
>TRBJ1-1|TRBV7-3
CASSNQGTEAFF
>TRBJ2-5|TRBV15
CATSRGGSGSQETQYF
>TRBJ1-3|TRBV15
CATSRDFSGNTIYF
>TRBJ2-3|TRBV5-8
CASPSVGQVGTDTQYF
>TRBJ2-5|TRBV12-3/TRBV12-4
CASSPRTLAAQYF
>TRBJ1-1|TRBV4-1
CASSQQSRDRGRNEAFF
>TRBJ1-2|TRBV24-1
CATSDVLGYTF